This T cell receptor (beta chain) stems from a study of regulatory T cells in long-lasting Graves disease (dated by TCRdb to about 2021). About the investigation overall: Persistent Graves' disease meant more than 5 years of antithyroid drug treatment with TSH receptor autoantibodies that stayed positive. Antithyroid drugs had been taken for 10 to 13 years on average by persistent Graves' disease patients in the clinical cohort. Peripheral blood TCR sequencing and RNA sequencing compared persistent Graves' disease patients with newly diagnosed Graves' disease patients. The study was registered as a clinical trial and conducted in China. A total of around 35 samples underwent TCR sequencing, from about 13 patients with persistent Graves' disease and some 20 patients with newly diagnosed Graves' disease.

What the work shows at the level of the full study, not this receptor alone: Sequencing and analysis were limited to the TCR beta chain. Persistent disease showed preferential use of TRBV28, TRBJ1-2 and TRBJ2-5, whereas newly diagnosed disease favored TRBV20-1 and TRBJ2-1. Compared with newly diagnosed patients, patients with persistent Graves' disease had lower TCR Shannon entropy and fewer highly expanded clones, which suggests clonal expansion. More public clonotypes were shared among persistent patients (around 3,000) than among newly diagnosed patients (966). Because the primary lesion, thyroid tissue, could not be accessed, the study looked at peripheral blood alone. The small sample size was acknowledged by the authors as a limitation that may reduce accuracy.

The time point tag for this specimen amounts to: persistent/refractory GD, antithyroid drugs over 5 years with positive TRAb. For both TCR sequencing and RNA sequencing, RNA was extracted from PBMCs in TRIzol. The diagnosis of Graves' disease was made according to American Thyroid Association guidelines. Recruitment of patients was carried out at an endocrinology department in Xi'an, China. Each patient gave around 9 milliliters of peripheral blood, collected in an EDTA anticoagulant tube. PBMCs were isolated by Ficoll Paque Plus density gradient separation without further T cell sorting. RNA quality was checked with an Agilent 2100 Bioanalyzer and agarose gel, and concentration with a NanoDrop 2000. The CDR3 has 18 amino acids, counting the end cysteine and phenylalanine. Only the CDR3 region is kept as DNA, spanning 54 bases read in frame from base 1. The germline V and J ends show losses of 3 bases and 7 bases respectively, and no gene match explains 12 bases of the junction. The germline V gene yields SGHAT for CDR1 and FQNNGV for CDR2.

Preparation of the library involved multiplex PCR. Sequenced on an Illumina HiSeq 4000. To build TCR beta libraries, CDR3 regions were amplified by Arm-PCR using iRepertoire HTBI primers. PCR products were gel purified before sequencing. Per the authors' processing: Gene usage analysis of CDR3 amino acid clonotypes used the approximately 62 TRBV and approximately 13 TRBJ segments found across samples. COPE and FqMerger were used to merge filtered high-quality paired reads into contigs. BLAST was used to align contigs to IMGT TRBV, TRBD and TRBJ reference genes, with CDR3 defined following IMGT. Any clonotype with a frequency above 0.1% was counted as a highly expanded clone. Shannon entropy served as the measure of repertoire diversity, while the Gini coefficient captured V-J evenness. A clonotype was considered public if more than one individual shared it. The public reads were reanalyzed by TCRdb: fastp trimming at Q25, MiXCR alignment, in-frame beta chains only. Each CDR3 protein gets just one entry, which takes the most common genes and DNA from the rows behind it. The V and J calls and clone size come from TCRdb's table, not from the authors' own analysis. In this sample the table shows hundreds of thousands of distinct CDR3 sequences, less than 25% of which occur a single time. The ten largest clones represent approximately 8% of the sample.

This clonotype was seen repeatedly, ten times or more. The specificity of this receptor is unknown. Base qualities were left out, and no much larger clone turns up one base away. This material consisted of peripheral blood mononuclear cells (PBMCs), taken when the disease was refractory, from a patient treated with antithyroid drugs. The sequence derives from a female donor with Graves disease. The receptor chain draws on TRBV11-2 and TRBJ2-7, with TRBD2 matching 16 junction bases. The sequenced DNA is TGTGCCAGCAGCTTGGCCGGGACTAGCGGGAGGGCCAACGGGGAGCAGTACTTC. Its coded protein is CASSLAGTSGRANGEQYF.